One and the same sample provided the 21 T cell receptor beta chains below, sequenced in a study of T cells in Graves' hyperthyroidism and ophthalmopathy. There were TCR beta CDR3 regions amplified from RNA transcripts. The TCR CDR3 was amplified in a first-round RT-PCR using the HTBI primer set. TCRdb processed the multiplex PCR reads anew with MiXCR; each CDR3 protein has one entry. Among 75,000 to 100,000 distinct CDR3 sequences, about 51% were seen once, and the ten largest hold roughly a quarter. The sample comprised blood. The receptors were sampled from a woman aged 40 to 50 with Graves' hyperthyroidism.

V and J are TRBV10-3 and TRBJ2-7; the match to TRBD1 covers 8 bases. The CDR3 runs to 14 residues. Trimming took 6 bases from V and 3 from J; bases not matched to a gene: 7. The germline V gene encodes CDR1 ENHRY and CDR2 SYGVKD. CDR3 sequence reads: CAIRQGARLYEQYF. The CDR3 DNA follows: TGTGCCATCAGGCAGGGGGCCCGCCTCTACGAGCAGTACTTC.

Notes on this clonotype: Because the CDR3 is missing its conserved closing phenylalanine or tryptophan, this is likely a read error. The chain joins TRBV5-4 to TRBJ2-7; D uncertain. Trimming cost V 3 bases and J 7 bases, with 11 bases left between them. Germline CDR1 and CDR2: SGHNT and YYREEE (reference sequence). The CDR3 is made up of 12 amino acids. This CDR3 reads CASSSSLTEQYL. Written as DNA, the CDR3 is TGTGCCAGCAGCTCCTCCCTCACGGAGCAGTACCTC.

V and J are TRBV7-2 and TRBJ1-3; D gene uncertain. Germline values: CDR1 SGHTA, CDR2 FQGNSA. Trimming removed 4 bases from V and 0 bases from J, with 10 bases in between. The CDR3 runs to 15 residues. The CDR3 region is CASSSVASSGNTIYF. Written as DNA, the CDR3 is TGTGCCAGCAGCTCGGTCGCGAGCTCTGGAAACACCATATATTTT.

This clonotype was seen a few times. The chain employs TRBV10-3 and TRBJ1-5; unclear D gene. The V end was cut by 3 bases, the J end by 4 bases, with 10 bases between. Germline V gene data show CDR1 as ENHRY and CDR2 as SYGVKD. The CDR3 is 14 residues long. CDR3 region: CAISESGRNQPQHF. The CDR3 coding sequence is TGTGCCATCAGTGAATCAGGTCGGAATCAGCCCCAGCATTTT.

The table lists this clonotype with a few counts. The chain employs TRBV5-1 and TRBJ2-3; 14 bases fit TRBD2. The J segment lost 2 bases and the V segment lost 0 bases, leaving 11 bases of the junction unmatched. Germline assignment: CDR1 SGHRS and CDR2 YFSETQ. This CDR3 comprises 20 residues. In nucleotides, the CDR3 is TGCGCCAGCAGCTTGGCCTTTAAGGGGACTAGCGGGAGATACACAGATACGCAGTATTTT. This gives the protein CASSLAFKGTSGRYTDTQYF.

This sequence joins TRBV15 and TRBJ1-2; TRBD1 might be the D (6 bases). V dropped 5 bases and J dropped 2 bases, with 9 bases sitting between them. Per germline, CDR1 LNHNV and CDR2 YYDKDF (reference sequence). The CDR3 consists of 13 residues. The CDR3, as DNA: TGTGCCACCAGCTATGACAGGAACTATGGCTACACCTTC. Encoded protein: CATSYDRNYGYTF.

With regard to this clonotype: This may arise from a read error, as a much more abundant clone is one base away. As the CDR3 is not closed by the conserved phenylalanine or tryptophan, this likely results from a read error. This chain connects TRBV4-1 to TRBJ2-6; TRBD1 matches at 8 bases. Germline V gene lookup returns CDR1 MGHRA and CDR2 YSYEKL. The CDR3 spans 17 residues. The J segment lost 3 bases and the V segment lost 0 bases, leaving 4 bases of the junction unmatched. CDR3 coding DNA: TGCGCCAGCAGCCAAGAGGGCAGGGGGCGTGGGGCCAACGTCCTGACTCTC. Translating it yields CASSQEGRGRGANVLTL.

This clonotype came up many times. The J gene is TRBJ2-7, the V gene TRBV6-5; either TRBD1 or TRBD2 may fit D (5 bases each). Germline CDR1 is MNHEY and CDR2 is SVGAGI. Trimming removed 5 bases at V and 2 bases at J, with 10 bases between. This CDR3 contains 13 residues. The CDR3 reads CASSPGTPYEQYF. Here the CDR3 DNA reads TGTGCCAGCAGTCCCGGGACCCCCTACGAGCAGTACTTC.

This clonotype appeared many times. The chain has TRBV7-2 and TRBJ1-1; D not certain. Per the germline V gene, CDR1 is SGHTA and CDR2 is FQGNSA. The V gene lost 5 bases and the J gene lost 6 bases, with 7 bases spanning the gap. This CDR3 comprises 11 residues. The CDR3 DNA sequence: TGTGCCAGCAGCCTGGACGCTGAAGCTTTCTTT. Its translation is CASSLDAEAFF.

This chain links TRBV4-1 with TRBJ1-1; D unresolved. Germline V gives CDR1 MGHRA, CDR2 YSYEKL. Trimming removed 4 bases at V and 4 bases at J, with 13 bases between. The CDR3 runs 14 residues. This CDR3 is CASSPATIGTEAFF. The DNA for the CDR3 is TGCGCCAGCAGCCCTGCGACGATAGGCACTGAAGCTTTCTTT.

This clonotype has a count of ten or more. The rearrangement uses TRBV19 and TRBJ2-7; TRBD2 matches 7 bases. This CDR3 contains 13 residues. Per germline, CDR1 LNHDA and CDR2 SQIVND (reference sequence). J lost 2 bases, V lost 7 bases, and 5 bases had no gene match. DNA for the CDR3: TGTGCCAGTATCGGGCGGGAGACCTACGAGCAGTACTTC. Its translation is CASIGRETYEQYF.

This clonotype was recorded at least ten times. In nucleotides, the CDR3 is TGTGCCAGCAGTTCCCAGGACGGCTACACCTTC. Amino acids: CASSSQDGYTF. The chain is built from TRBV6-5 and TRBJ1-2; D remains unclear. From germline, CDR1 is MNHEY and CDR2 SVGAGI. V lost 4 bases to trimming and J lost 8 bases, with 8 bases between them. The CDR3 loop spans 11 amino acids.

This clonotype was seen many times. This sequence joins TRBV18 and TRBJ1-1; D unclear. V was clipped by 3 bases and J by 1 base, with 12 bases between them. Germline V gene data show CDR1 as KGHSH and CDR2 as LQKENI. The CDR3 loop spans 15 amino acids. CDR3 sequence (DNA): TGTGCCAGCTCACCTACCACTTGGTCGAACACTGAAGCTTTCTTT. Protein product: CASSPTTWSNTEAFF.

About this clonotype: A much more abundant neighbour one base away suggests this may be a read error. The chain is built from TRBV5-5 and TRBJ2-2; 8 bases match TRBD1. The CDR3 spans 13 residues. In germline, CDR1 is SGHKS, CDR2 YYEKEE (reference sequence). CDR3 loop: CASSPDRVGELLF. The CDR3 nucleotides are TGTGCCAGCAGCCCGGACAGGGTCGGGGAGCTGCTTTTT.

About this clonotype itself: This could be a read error, since a much larger clone is one nucleotide away. The V and J genes are TRBV10-3 and TRBJ1-4; D possibly corresponds to TRBD1 (6 bases). The V gene lost 5 bases and the J gene lost 8 bases, with 12 bases spanning the gap. CDR3 length equals 13 residues. Germline loops: CDR1 ENHRY, CDR2 SYGVKD. In nucleotides, the CDR3 is TGTGCCATCAGTAGGGGGTATGGGGAAAAACTGTTTTTT. It encodes CAISRGYGEKLFF.

The chain uses TRBV24-1 and TRBJ2-2; D ambiguous. From germline, CDR1 is KGHDR and CDR2 SFDVKD. The CDR3 covers 13 residues. V gave up 7 bases and J gave up 0 bases, with 5 bases separating them. The CDR3 DNA is TGTGCCACCAGGGGAACGAACACCGGGGAGCTGTTTTTT. Translating gives CATRGTNTGELFF.

This clonotype was detected many times. The chain combines TRBV29-1 with TRBJ2-3; no firm D call. The CDR3 sequence is 13 residues long. From germline, CDR1 is SQVTM and CDR2 ANQGSEA. V gave up 2 bases and J gave up 6 bases, with 12 bases separating them. The CDR3 DNA reads TGCAGCGTTGAATCCGACCAGCCCGATACGCAGTATTTT. It translates to CSVESDQPDTQYF.

In this sample, this clonotype turned up a few times. The chain couples TRBV7-8 to TRBJ2-7; D may be TRBD1 (5 bases). The V end was cut by 8 bases, the J end by 0 bases, with 23 bases between. The CDR3 sequence is 17 residues long. Germline V CDR1 and CDR2: SGHVS, FQNEAQ. In DNA form, the CDR3 reads TGTGCCAGCTCACCCGGTGGGGCAGGGATGAACTCCTACGAGCAGTACTTC. Translation gives CASSPGGAGMNSYEQYF.

At least ten counts were recorded for this clonotype. The chain uses TRBV9 and TRBJ1-2; D call uncertain. This CDR3 comprises 16 residues. Per germline, CDR1 SGDLS and CDR2 YYNGEE. V lost 0 bases and J 3 bases, leaving 15 bases between the germline ends. CDR3 sequence (DNA): TGTGCCAGCAGCGTAGATGCCGGGGATGGGGACTATGGCTACACCTTC. Its protein is CASSVDAGDGDYGYTF.

This clonotype was seen a handful of times. Since a much larger clone is just one base distant, this may be a read error. The chain combines TRBV10-3 with TRBJ1-2; TRBD1 might be the D (5 bases). This CDR3 has 12 residues. The germline gives CDR1 ENHRY, CDR2 SYGVKD. CDR3 nucleotides: TGTGCCATCAGTGGGGGCCTCTATGGCAACACCTTC. Its protein is CAISGGLYGNTF.

This clonotype turned up a few times. The V call is TRBV7-9, the J call TRBJ1-2; possible D gene TRBD1, 5 bases. This CDR3 region has 14 residues. Germline CDR1 SEHNR, CDR2 FQNEAQ (reference sequence). With 3 bases removed from V and 3 bases from J, the gap between germline ends came to 11 bases. CDR3: CASSLVGQHYGYTF. DNA of the CDR3: TGTGCCAGCAGCTTGGTGGGGCAGCACTATGGCTACACCTTC. Based on the CDR3 plus reference TRBV7-9 and TRBJ1-2, the full variable domain is DTGVSQNPRHKITKRGQNVTFRCDPISEHNRLYWYRQTLGQGPEFLTYFQNEAQLEKSRLLSDRFSAERPKGSFSTLEIQRTEQGDSAMYLCASSLVGQHYGYTFGSGTRLTVV.